Presented here are 14 T cell receptor beta chains from one specimen sequenced in a study of blood T cell repertoires in COVID-19. Method: immunoSEQ multiplex PCR; TCRdb's copy keeps in-frame clones and lacks some. The sample lists under 95,000 clones, 70% to 80% occurring once. Sequencing used peripheral blood. Receptors were obtained from a man aged 50-59 years with active or convalescent COVID-19.

V and J are TRBV7-8 and TRBJ1-1; D unclear. This CDR3 contains 12 residues. V was clipped by 2 bases and J by 5 bases, with 6 bases between them. Per the germline V gene, CDR1 is SGHVS and CDR2 is FQNEAQ. This CDR3 is CASSLLRTEAFF. DNA for the CDR3: TGTGCCAGCAGCTTATTGCGAACTGAAGCTTTCTTT.

This clone was observed a handful of times. The DNA for the CDR3 is TGCGCCAGCAGCTGGGGACAGGCCCTAGGTGAAGCTTTCTTT. Translating gives CASSWGQALGEAFF. The chain recombines TRBV5-1 with TRBJ1-1; 8 bases map to TRBD1. V lost 3 bases, J lost 7 bases, and 8 bases stayed unmatched. The CDR3 covers 14 residues. Germline V gene data show CDR1 as SGHRS and CDR2 as YFSETQ.

This clone has just a few counts. The chain combines TRBV2 with TRBJ2-7; the D gene is possibly TRBD2 (5 bases). The germline gives CDR1 SNHLY, CDR2 FYNNEI. CDR3 length: 13 amino acids. V lost 5 bases to trimming and J lost 2 bases, with 10 bases between them. CDR3 nucleotide sequence: TGTGCCAGCAGTTTGGACGGGACCTACGAGCAGTACTTC. As protein: CASSLDGTYEQYF.

This chain uses TRBV21-1 with TRBJ2-3; the table names TRBD2, a call not compared with the DNA. TRBV21-1 is a known pseudogene. This CDR3 has 16 residues. CDR3: CASSGRLAGGTDTQYF. The CDR3, as DNA: TGTGCCAGCAGCGGCCGACTAGCGGGGGGGACAGATACGCAGTATTTT.

The J gene is TRBJ1-6, the V gene TRBV19, with TRBD1 matching 8 bases. Losses at the gene ends were 6 bases for V and 8 bases for J; bases not matched to a gene: 6. This CDR3 comprises 14 residues. Germline loops: CDR1 LNHDA, CDR2 SQIVND (reference sequence). CDR3 sequence: CASSDRGLYSPLHF. CDR3 nucleotides: TGTGCCAGTAGCGACAGGGGCCTATATTCACCCCTCCACTTT.

The chain recombines TRBV20-1 with TRBJ1-3, with D unclear. Between the trimmed V and J ends, which lost 3 bases and 0 bases, there was a span of 6 bases. Germline CDR1 and CDR2: DFQATT and SNEGSKA (reference sequence). This CDR3 has 13 amino acids. This CDR3 reads CSASSISGNTIYF. The CDR3 DNA reads TGCAGTGCTAGTTCCATCTCTGGAAACACCATATATTTT.

In this sample, this clone turned up once. The gene calls are TRBV5-4 and TRBJ2-1; D is uncertain. V dropped 1 base and J dropped 0 bases, with 14 bases sitting between them. There are 17 residues in the CDR3. CDR1 and CDR2 (germline): SGHNT, YYREEE (reference sequence). CDR3 in amino acids: CASSLKERLVSYNEQFF. DNA of the CDR3: TGTGCCAGCAGCTTGAAGGAGCGATTGGTCTCCTACAATGAGCAGTTCTTC.

The chain couples TRBV5-1 to TRBJ2-3; 10 bases line up with TRBD2. This CDR3 contains 18 residues. Germline V gene data show CDR1 as SGHRS and CDR2 as YFSETQ. J was trimmed by 3 bases and V by 3 bases; bases with no gene match: 13. This CDR3 reads CASSSRPRIAGGTDTQYF. CDR3 DNA sequence: TGCGCCAGCAGCTCCCGACCCCGGATAGCGGGGGGTACAGATACGCAGTATTTT.

This clone was seen more than once but under ten times. V gene TRBV6-6 combines with J gene TRBJ1-3; 7 bases fit TRBD1. V gave up 8 bases and J gave up 1 base; unmatched junction bases: 5. CDR1 and CDR2 from the germline V gene are MNHNY and SVGAGI (reference sequence). This CDR3 region has 14 residues. The DNA of the CDR3 is TGTGCCAGCGGCCGACAGGGTTCTGGAAACACCATATATTTT. Protein: CASGRQGSGNTIYF.

V gene TRBV12-5 combines with J gene TRBJ2-3; 8 nucleotides line up with TRBD2. The germline V gene has CDR1 LGHNT and CDR2 FRNRAP. J gave up 14 bases and V 7 bases, and 17 bases lay outside the gene matches. CDR3 size: 14 residues. The CDR3 sequence is CASAKVVAGSPVYF. CDR3 coding DNA: TGTGCTAGTGCCAAGGTAGTAGCGGGGTCTCCAGTGTATTTT.

This clone was found once. The chain employs TRBV24-1 and TRBJ2-7; 14 bases fit TRBD2. The germline CDR1 and CDR2 sequences are KGHDR and SFDVKD. The CDR3 extends over 16 amino acids. Germline trimming cut 4 bases from V and 5 bases from J; bases unmatched to any gene: 6. CDR3 nucleotides: TGTGCCACCAGTGAGGCGGGACTAGCGGGGGTGGACGAGCAGTACTTC. Residues: CATSEAGLAGVDEQYF.

This clone was picked up one time. The V and J genes are TRBV19 and TRBJ2-7; no definite D call. Germline V lookup: CDR1 LNHDA, CDR2 SQIVND (reference sequence). The CDR3 loop spans 15 amino acids. The V and J ends lost 2 bases and 4 bases respectively, with 15 bases between them. The CDR3 loop reads CASSITVSRTYEQYF. CDR3 in DNA: TGTGCCAGTAGTATAACTGTGTCTCGTACGTACGAGCAGTACTTC.

The chain is built from TRBV5-4 and TRBJ2-7; D perhaps matches TRBD1 (5 bases). This CDR3 is 14 amino acids long. The germline gives CDR1 SGHNT, CDR2 YYREEE (reference sequence). V was pared by 2 bases and J by 6 bases, with 15 bases between. CDR3 sequence: CASSFSEGVIEQYF. CDR3 DNA: TGTGCCAGCAGCTTTTCAGAAGGGGTCATCGAGCAGTACTTC. The full variable domain, in which reference TRBV5-4 and TRBJ2-7 provide the parts outside the CDR3, is ETGVTQSPTHLIKTRGQQVTLRCSSQSGHNTVSWYQQALGQGPQFIFQYYREEENGRGNFPPRFSGLQFPNYSSELNVNALELDDSALYLCASSFSEGVIEQYFGPGTRLTVT.

The V and J genes are TRBV3-1 (or the pseudogene TRBV3-2) and TRBJ1-1; TRBD1 aligns across 10 bases. CDR1 and CDR2 from the germline V gene are LGHDT and YNNKEL (reference sequence). This CDR3 is built from 15 residues. V shed 1 base, J shed 7 bases, and the junction held 6 bases outside the gene matches. In DNA, the CDR3 is TGTGCCAGCAGCCAAGGAGGGACAGGGGCTTATGAAGCTTTCTTT. This encodes CASSQGGTGAYEAFF.